These T cell receptor beta chains were read from a single sample in a study of T cell responses to AZD1222 COVID-19 vaccine. The data were produced by immunoSEQ multiplex PCR, yet TCRdb's version contains in-frame clones alone and is incomplete. In the table there are 98,000 or so clones, 70% to 90% of which are singletons. Source: peripheral blood, taken on day 0 of AZD1222 vaccination. Receptors were obtained from an adult in good health. The CDR3 runs from the conserved cysteine through the conserved F or W. D genes are given only for firm matches. Clone size is shown for a subset of rows, as once, few, many or a class of expanded clone.

cdr3_aa: CASSLGLGGTNYGYTF; cdr3_nt: TGTGCCAGCAGCTTAGGGCTGGGGGGGACTAACTATGGCTACACCTTC; d_call: .; clone_size: .; j_call: TRBJ1-2; v_call: TRBV7-2
cdr3_aa: CASSVEADSYEQYF; cdr3_nt: TGTGCCAGCAGCGTAGAGGCGGACTCCTACGAGCAGTACTTC; d_call: .; clone_size: .; j_call: TRBJ2-7; v_call: TRBV9
cdr3_aa: CASSYSPLGDTEAFF; cdr3_nt: TGTGCCAGCAGTTACTCGCCCCTGGGGGACACTGAAGCTTTCTTT; d_call: .; clone_size: once; j_call: TRBJ1-1; v_call: TRBV6-5
cdr3_aa: CASTLAGPGREQYF; cdr3_nt: TGTGCCAGCACATTAGCGGGGCCGGGTAGGGAGCAGTACTTC; d_call: TRBD2; clone_size: .; j_call: TRBJ2-7; v_call: TRBV7-2
cdr3_aa: CASSSRDSGTEAFF; cdr3_nt: TGTGCCAGTAGTTCCCGGGACAGTGGCACTGAAGCTTTCTTT; d_call: TRBD1; clone_size: .; j_call: TRBJ1-1; v_call: TRBV19
cdr3_aa: CASSLGGSTDTQYF; cdr3_nt: TGCGCCAGCAGCTTGGGGGGTAGCACAGATACGCAGTATTTT; d_call: .; clone_size: .; j_call: TRBJ2-3; v_call: TRBV5-1
cdr3_aa: CASSMLSTDTQYF; cdr3_nt: TGTGCCAGTAGCATGCTGAGCACAGATACGCAGTATTTT; d_call: .; clone_size: .; j_call: TRBJ2-3; v_call: TRBV19
cdr3_aa: CASSYGGASYEQYF; cdr3_nt: TGTGCCAGCAGTTATGGGGGGGCCTCCTACGAGCAGTACTTC; d_call: .; clone_size: .; j_call: TRBJ2-7; v_call: TRBV6-2/TRBV6-3
cdr3_aa: CASSLGVAGNYGYTF; cdr3_nt: TGTGCCAGCAGCTTAGGGGTAGCAGGAAACTATGGCTACACCTTC; d_call: .; clone_size: few; j_call: TRBJ1-2; v_call: TRBV7-9
cdr3_aa: CASSLATGVAEIYGYTF; cdr3_nt: TGTGCCAGCAGCTTAGCAACAGGGGTCGCCGAAATCTATGGCTACACCTTC; d_call: TRBD1; clone_size: .; j_call: TRBJ1-2; v_call: TRBV7-9
cdr3_aa: CSVEGWADVTYNEQFF; cdr3_nt: TGCAGCGTGGAGGGGTGGGCGGACGTTACCTACAATGAGCAGTTCTTC; d_call: .; clone_size: .; j_call: TRBJ2-1; v_call: TRBV29-1
cdr3_aa: CASSQNRGLYNSPLHF; cdr3_nt: TGCGCCAGCAGCCAAAACAGGGGGCTATATAATTCACCCCTCCACTTT; d_call: TRBD1; clone_size: .; j_call: TRBJ1-6; v_call: TRBV4-1
cdr3_aa: CASRPGTSTGELFF; cdr3_nt: TGTGCCAGCAGACCCGGGACTAGCACCGGGGAGCTGTTTTTT; d_call: TRBD2; clone_size: .; j_call: TRBJ2-2; v_call: TRBV3-1/TRBV3-2
cdr3_aa: CASSYGSTIYEQYF; cdr3_nt: TGTGCCAGCAGTTACGGGTCTACGATCTACGAGCAGTACTTC; d_call: .; clone_size: .; j_call: TRBJ2-7; v_call: TRBV6-5
cdr3_aa: CASSVVEGHRGDSNQPQHF; cdr3_nt: TGTGCCAGCAGCGTAGTAGAGGGGCATAGGGGCGATAGCAATCAGCCCCAGCATTTT; d_call: .; clone_size: once; j_call: TRBJ1-5; v_call: TRBV9
cdr3_aa: CASSFDRGGTQYF; cdr3_nt: TGTGCCAGCAGCTTTGACAGGGGTGGGACCCAGTACTTC; d_call: TRBD1; clone_size: .; j_call: TRBJ2-5; v_call: TRBV11-3
cdr3_aa: CASSSHWTDSYGYTF; cdr3_nt: TGCGCCAGCAGCTCGCATTGGACAGACTCCTATGGCTACACCTTC; d_call: .; clone_size: .; j_call: TRBJ1-2; v_call: TRBV5-1
cdr3_aa: CASSEGWGVPDTQYF; cdr3_nt: TGTGCCAGCAGTGAGGGGTGGGGGGTCCCAGATACGCAGTATTTT; d_call: .; clone_size: once; j_call: TRBJ2-3; v_call: TRBV6-1
cdr3_aa: CASSVDLNTEAFF; cdr3_nt: TGTGCCAGCAGCGTAGATCTGAACACTGAAGCTTTCTTT; d_call: .; clone_size: .; j_call: TRBJ1-1; v_call: TRBV9
cdr3_aa: CASSLGRRTEAFF; cdr3_nt: TGTGCCAGCAGTTTGGGCAGAAGGACTGAAGCTTTCTTT; d_call: .; clone_size: .; j_call: TRBJ1-1; v_call: TRBV27
cdr3_aa: CASSPGTLNSPLHF; cdr3_nt: TGCGCCAGCAGCCCCGGGACATTAAATTCACCCCTCCACTTT; d_call: .; clone_size: .; j_call: TRBJ1-6; v_call: TRBV5-1
cdr3_aa: CASSLPGEVSEAFF; cdr3_nt: TGCGCCAGCAGCTTGCCAGGGGAGGTTTCTGAAGCTTTCTTT; d_call: .; clone_size: .; j_call: TRBJ1-1; v_call: TRBV5-1